Presented here are 26 T cell receptor beta chains from one specimen sequenced in a study of CD8 T cells in Susac syndrome (dated by TCRdb to the late 2010s). The library came from the immunoSEQ multiplex PCR assay. RNA was extracted with the RNeasy kit and 0.5 to 1 ug was reverse transcribed using random hexamers. TCRdb handled the public reads itself, with Q25 trimming in fastp and clone calling in MiXCR, and kept productive beta chains. Duplicate CDR3 protein sequences are folded into a single record with the most common DNA and genes. Counted in this sample were 170,000 or so distinct CDR3 sequences; roughly 94% of them appeared once. The top ten clones comprise 0.099% of the sample. The sequenced sample consisted of CD4+ T cells from PBMCs. These receptor sequences come from a human donor with Susac syndrome.

The chain has TRBV7-2 and TRBJ2-1; 8 bases map to TRBD2. V was clipped by 10 bases and J by 5 bases; unmatched bases: 7. The CDR3 has 13 amino acids. In germline, CDR1 is SGHTA, CDR2 FQGNSA. CDR3 amino acids: CATQREMHNEQFF. For the CDR3, the DNA is TGTGCCACCCAGCGGGAGATGCACAATGAGCAGTTCTTC.

This clonotype was detected once. The chain uses TRBV6-5 and TRBJ2-7, with D tentatively TRBD2 (5 bases). Trimming pared 0 bases from V and 4 bases from J, leaving 10 bases between. The CDR3 runs 14 residues. Germline CDR1 MNHEY, CDR2 SVGAGI. Here the CDR3 reads CASSYSRTDYEQYF. CDR3 sequence (DNA): TGTGCCAGCAGTTACTCGAGGACTGATTACGAGCAGTACTTC.

The CDR3 DNA reads as TGTGCCAGCAGCCCGAGGGGGTACACTGAAGCTTTCTTT. Its translation: CASSPRGYTEAFF. The chain combines TRBV7-9 with TRBJ1-1; D may be TRBD1 (6 bases). Germline V CDR1 and CDR2: SEHNR, FQNEAQ (reference sequence). Trimming took off 5 bases at V and 3 bases at J, with 10 bases between the two ends. This CDR3 contains 13 residues.

The V call is TRBV7-2, the J call TRBJ2-5; a possible D gene is TRBD1 (7 bases). The CDR3 covers 14 residues. V dropped 1 base and J dropped 5 bases, with 11 bases sitting between them. The germline V gene has CDR1 SGHTA and CDR2 FQGNSA. Written as DNA, the CDR3 is TGTGCCAGCAGCTTAGTTCCAGGGGGGGAGACCCAGTACTTC. Protein: CASSLVPGGETQYF. Full variable domain (outside the CDR3, taken from reference TRBV7-2 and TRBJ2-5): GAGVSQSPSNKVTEKGKDVELRCDPISGHTALYWYRQSLGQGLEFLIYFQGNSAPDKSGLPSDRFSAERTGGSVSTLTIQRTQQEDSAVYLCASSLVPGGETQYFGPGTRLLVL.

J is TRBJ2-6 and V is TRBV18, with 8 positions matching TRBD1. Germline CDR1 KGHSH, CDR2 LQKENI. V lost 3 bases and J lost 0; bases outside the gene matches: 1. This CDR3 contains 16 residues. CDR3 region: CASSPTGGSGANVLTF. For the CDR3, the DNA is TGTGCCAGCTCACCCACAGGGGGCTCTGGGGCCAACGTCCTGACTTTC. The full variable domain, with the rest looked up from reference TRBV18 and TRBJ2-6, is NAGVMQNPRHLVRRRGQEARLRCSPMKGHSHVYWYRQLPEEGLKFMVYLQKENIIDESGMPKERFSAEFPKEGPSILRIQQVVRGDSAAYFCASSPTGGSGANVLTFGAGSRLTVL.

The chain links TRBV9 to TRBJ1-2, with 11 nucleotides matching TRBD1. Germline loops: CDR1 SGDLS, CDR2 YYNGEE. The ends lost 3 bases at V and 0 bases at J; junction bases unmatched: 1. The CDR3 loop spans 15 amino acids. Here the CDR3 DNA reads TGTGCCAGCAGCGAGGGACAGGGGGCTAACTATGGCTACACCTTC. This encodes CASSEGQGANYGYTF.

The chain is built from TRBV10-3 and TRBJ2-7; D unresolved. The germline V gene has CDR1 ENHRY and CDR2 SYGVKD. V lost 3 bases, J lost 2 bases, and 8 bases lay in between. CDR3 length equals 13 residues. The DNA for the CDR3 is TGTGCCATCAGTGACGGAACTACCTACGAGCAGTACTTC. Translated: CAISDGTTYEQYF.

This chain uses TRBV9 with TRBJ1-1; no clear D. From germline, CDR1 is SGDLS and CDR2 YYNGEE. Trimming took off 0 bases at V and 1 base at J, with 4 bases between the two ends. This CDR3 is built from 13 residues. The CDR3: CASSVDQNTEAFF. CDR3 in DNA: TGTGCCAGCAGCGTAGATCAGAACACTGAAGCTTTCTTT.

This clonotype was seen a single time. This rearrangement joins TRBV25-1 to TRBJ2-5; 9 bases map to TRBD2. With 6 bases clipped from V and 4 bases from J, the junction kept 6 bases outside the gene matches. The germline V gene has CDR1 MGHDK and CDR2 SYGVNS. The CDR3 is made up of 14 amino acids. Written as DNA, the CDR3 is TGTGCCAGCAGAAGTAGCGGGGGAGCAGAGACCCAGTACTTC. Translation: CASRSSGGAETQYF.

This sequence joins TRBV20-1 and TRBJ1-5; D call uncertain. Trimming removed 1 base at V and 1 base at J, with 11 bases between. This CDR3 has 15 amino acids. Germline CDR1 and CDR2: DFQATT and SNEGSKA (reference sequence). The CDR3 sequence: CSARVLMGSNQPQHF. As DNA, the CDR3 is TGCAGTGCTAGAGTTTTAATGGGAAGCAATCAGCCCCAGCATTTT.

This clonotype appeared a single time. This chain connects TRBV2 to TRBJ1-2, with a possible D match to TRBD1 (5 bases). CDR1 is SNHLY, CDR2 FYNNEI, per germline. The CDR3 totals 12 residues. Trimming stripped 1 base from V and 6 bases from J, with 6 bases between. This CDR3 reads CASSEDRNGYTF. CDR3 in DNA: TGTGCCAGCAGTGAAGACAGGAATGGCTACACCTTC.

The V call is TRBV7-2, the J call TRBJ1-6; possibly TRBD1 for D (5 bases). V lost 5 bases to trimming and J lost 9 bases, with 20 bases between them. This CDR3 spans 16 amino acids. CDR1 is SGHTA and CDR2 is FQGNSA in the germline V gene. The CDR3 sequence: CASSLYRGGTRSPLHF. The CDR3 region has the DNA TGTGCCAGCAGCCTATACCGGGGGGGGACGCGTTCACCCCTCCACTTT.

The rearrangement links TRBV7-9 to TRBJ2-7; 8 positions match TRBD2. Trimming took 1 base from V and 4 from J; bases not matched to a gene: 3. This CDR3 spans 14 amino acids. From germline, CDR1 is SEHNR and CDR2 FQNEAQ (reference sequence). The chain's CDR3 is CASSLGTSPYEQYF. The DNA of the CDR3 is TGTGCCAGCAGCTTAGGGACTAGCCCTTACGAGCAGTACTTC. Full variable domain (remainder filled in from reference TRBV7-9 and TRBJ2-7): DTGVSQNPRHKITKRGQNVTFRCDPISEHNRLYWYRQTLGQGPEFLTYFQNEAQLEKSRLLSDRFSAERPKGSFSTLEIQRTEQGDSAMYLCASSLGTSPYEQYFGPGTRLTVT.

This chain joins TRBV14 and TRBJ2-3, with D unclear. CDR1 is SGHDN, CDR2 FVKESK, per germline. The CDR3 is 13 residues long. Trimming took off 5 bases at V and 5 bases at J, with 11 bases between the two ends. The CDR3 loop is CASSSVVGDTQYF. The CDR3 region has the DNA TGTGCCAGCAGCTCGGTGGTGGGAGATACGCAGTATTTT.

The chain combines TRBV5-1 with TRBJ2-1, with 14 bases fitting TRBD2. The CDR3 sequence is 21 residues long. Germline assignment: CDR1 SGHRS and CDR2 YFSETQ. V shed 2 bases, J shed 0 bases, and the junction held 13 bases outside the gene matches. The CDR3 sequence is CASSFSPGLAGVPLSYNEQFF. The CDR3 DNA is TGCGCCAGCAGCTTTTCCCCGGGACTAGCGGGAGTACCACTCTCCTACAATGAGCAGTTCTTC.

This clonotype appeared a single time. This rearrangement joins TRBV29-1 to TRBJ2-5; 11 bases line up with TRBD2. Per the germline V gene, CDR1 is SQVTM and CDR2 is ANQGSEA. The junction had 7 bases not matched to a gene; V was cut back by 3 bases and J by 7 bases. The CDR3 covers 14 residues. Here the CDR3 reads CSVDGSGGVGTQYF. CDR3 nucleotide sequence: TGCAGCGTTGATGGTAGCGGGGGGGTTGGGACCCAGTACTTC.

V usage is TRBV10-3 and J usage is TRBJ1-2; TRBD1 might be the D (5 bases). V was shortened by 6 bases and J by 4 bases, with 9 bases between the two germline ends. The CDR3 spans 12 residues. Germline-derived CDR1 and CDR2 are ENHRY and SYGVKD. CDR3 amino acids: CAISRDGYGYTF. In DNA, the CDR3 is TGTGCCATCAGCAGGGACGGCTATGGCTACACCTTC.

The rearrangement uses TRBV20-1 and TRBJ2-5; D may be TRBD1 (5 bases). V shed 6 bases and J shed 3 bases, with 17 bases lying between them. Looked up from germline, CDR1 is DFQATT and CDR2 is SNEGSKA (reference sequence). CDR3 size: 14 residues. CDR3 region: CSAHPQGWEETQYF. CDR3 in DNA: TGCAGTGCCCACCCGCAGGGATGGGAAGAGACCCAGTACTTC.

The genes are TRBV7-2 and TRBJ2-3, with 10 bases fitting TRBD2. With V trimmed by 5 bases and J by 3 bases, 8 bases remained unmatched. CDR3 length: 16 residues. Germline lookup yields CDR1 SGHTA and CDR2 FQGNSA. As DNA, the CDR3 is TGTGCCAGCAGCCGTAAGCGGGGGGGCGGTACAGATACGCAGTATTTT. Translated, it gives CASSRKRGGGTDTQYF.

This chain joins TRBV12-3 or TRBV12-4 and TRBJ2-1; D is unresolved. The CDR3 sequence is 14 residues long. V shed 3 bases and J shed 8 bases, with 14 bases lying between them. CDR3 DNA sequence: TGTGCCAGCAGTTTTGGGTCGGGTACATATGAGCAGTTCTTC. Translation: CASSFGSGTYEQFF.

The chain's CDR3 is CASSPTPTGTEAFF. CDR3 DNA: TGTGCCAGCAGCCCGACTCCGACAGGGACTGAAGCTTTCTTT. This chain joins TRBV9 and TRBJ1-1, with 7 bases identical to TRBD1. V shed 4 bases, J shed 5 bases, and the junction held 8 bases outside the gene matches. Germline V CDR1 and CDR2: SGDLS, YYNGEE. The CDR3 is 14 amino acids.

The rearrangement links TRBV4-3 to TRBJ2-7; D is uncertain. Trimming took 0 bases from V and 6 from J, leaving 12 bases between them. This CDR3 has 14 amino acids. Germline CDR1 LGHNA, CDR2 YSLEER. CDR3 region: CASSQDLVGSEQYF. For the CDR3, the DNA is TGCGCCAGCAGCCAAGATCTTGTAGGTAGCGAGCAGTACTTC.

The chain carries TRBV5-1 and TRBJ2-2; the D gene is possibly TRBD1 (6 bases). V lost 2 bases and J lost 3, with 14 bases in between. The CDR3 has 16 residues. The germline gives CDR1 SGHRS, CDR2 YFSETQ. The CDR3 nucleotides are TGCGCCAGCAGCTTAGGGGGAAGAGTGGACACCGGGGAGCTGTTTTTT. Amino acids: CASSLGGRVDTGELFF.

The chain carries TRBV4-3 and TRBJ2-3, with TRBD1 matching over 10 bases. The germline gives CDR1 LGHNA, CDR2 YSLEER. This CDR3 comprises 16 residues. Trimming at V came to 0 bases and at J to 4 bases, leaving 4 bases not matched to a gene. This CDR3 reads CASSQEATGGADTQYF. The CDR3 nucleotides are TGCGCCAGCAGCCAAGAGGCGACAGGGGGCGCAGATACGCAGTATTTT.

J is TRBJ1-1 and V is TRBV6-5, with D possibly being TRBD1 (5 bases). Trimming took 5 bases from V and 2 from J, leaving 18 bases between them. The V gene's germline CDR1 is MNHEY and CDR2 SVGAGI. The CDR3 contains 16 residues. Here the CDR3 reads CASSHPPGRLNTEAFF. CDR3 sequence (DNA): TGTGCCAGCAGTCACCCCCCGGGACGCCTAAACACTGAAGCTTTCTTT.

The CDR3 spells CASAPLGGLNTEAFF. The CDR3 nucleotides read TGTGCCAGCGCACCCCTGGGGGGTCTGAACACTGAAGCTTTCTTT. The gene calls are TRBV27 and TRBJ1-1; a weak D match, TRBD1 (5 bases). Germline CDR1 reads MNHEY; CDR2 reads SMNVEV (reference sequence). V was shortened by 8 bases and J by 0 bases, with 16 bases between the two germline ends. CDR3 length: 15 residues.